This TCR beta chain derives from a study of T cell responses to AZD1222 COVID-19 vaccine. General study points: Donors were chiefly white British, with a greater number of females, and clonal diversity was perhaps underestimated. Baseline testing showed seropositivity in only five or six AZD1222 recipients.

V lost 1 base, J lost 5 bases, and 14 bases lay in between. Looked up from germline, CDR1 is SGHTA and CDR2 is FQGNSA. CDR3 length: 15 residues. Note on this clone: Its antigen is not known.

TCRdb's table, derived via immunoSEQ multiplex PCR, lists solely in-frame clones and lacks some. The table lists about 180,000 clones, about 86% of them singletons. The material was peripheral blood, obtained 28 days after the second AZD1222 dose. The chain recombines TRBV7-2 with TRBJ2-5; D possibly corresponds to TRBD2 (6 bases). The receptor comes from an adult who received the AZD1222 COVID-19 vaccine. CDR3 DNA: TGTGCCAGCAGCTTAGGACTAGGCGTTGGGGAGACCCAGTACTTC. This sequence encodes CASSLGLGVGETQYF.